These 26 T cell receptor beta chains came from one sample sequenced in a study of blood T cell repertoires in COVID-19. The repertoire was sequenced with immunoSEQ multiplex PCR; TCRdb's copy has only in-frame clones and lacks some. The table records some 200,000 clones, about 84% of them present only once. The sequencing sample was made of peripheral blood. These receptors were obtained from a human donor in a cohort sampled during active COVID-19.

The chain combines TRBV6-5 with TRBJ1-1; maybe TRBD1 (6 bases). CDR1 MNHEY and CDR2 SVGAGI come from the germline V gene. The V end lost 6 bases, the J end lost 11 bases, and 22 bases lay between the germline ends. The CDR3 has 14 amino acids. For the CDR3, the DNA is TGTGCCAGCAGGGAGGGGGGGCTCCGGGTAGGGGCTTTCTTT. Amino acids: CASREGGLRVGAFF.

This clone appeared a few times. The J gene is TRBJ2-7, the V gene TRBV6-2 or TRBV6-3, with D perhaps TRBD2 (5 bases). Germline CDR1 is MNHEY and CDR2 is SVGEGT. The ends were cut back, 4 bases at V and 3 bases at J, with 7 bases in the middle. This CDR3 spans 12 amino acids. The CDR3 DNA sequence: TGTGCCAGCAGTTTAGCGCTCTACGAGCAGTACTTC. This sequence encodes CASSLALYEQYF.

The chain carries TRBV7-3 and TRBJ1-3; 7 positions agree with TRBD1. CDR3 size: 16 residues. Per the germline V gene, CDR1 is SGHTA and CDR2 is FQGTGA. The junction had 9 bases not matched to a gene; V was cut back by 4 bases and J by 3 bases. CDR3 residues: CASSWSAGGSGNTIYF. The CDR3 coding sequence is TGTGCCAGCAGCTGGTCTGCAGGGGGGAGTGGAAACACCATATATTTT.

This clone was observed many times. The chain uses TRBV7-9 and TRBJ1-2; D remains unclear. Germline loops: CDR1 SEHNR, CDR2 FQNEAQ (reference sequence). The CDR3 runs 11 residues. The V end lost 5 bases, the J end lost 8 bases, and 9 bases lay between the germline ends. The CDR3 DNA reads as TGTGCCAGCAGCCCGCAGGTCGGCTACACCTTC. It encodes CASSPQVGYTF.

This sequence joins TRBV30 and TRBJ1-4; D perhaps matches TRBD1 (5 bases). CDR1 and CDR2 from the germline V gene are GTSNPN and SVGIG (reference sequence). V was clipped by 5 bases and J by 5 bases, with 15 bases between them. This CDR3 is built from 14 residues. The CDR3 sequence is CAWVGRGSNEKLFF. The CDR3 bases are TGTGCCTGGGTAGGGAGGGGATCGAATGAAAAACTGTTTTTT.

The table lists this clone with many counts. The genes are TRBV19 and TRBJ1-1; 9 bases are a match to TRBD1. From germline, CDR1 is LNHDA and CDR2 SQIVND (reference sequence). CDR3 length: 14 residues. The V segment lost 7 bases and the J segment 3 bases; nucleotides outside the gene matches: 6. The CDR3, as DNA: TGTGCCAGTATGCACAGGGGGCAACACACTGAAGCTTTCTTT. Protein sequence: CASMHRGQHTEAFF.

The chain couples TRBV10-3 to TRBJ2-1; maybe TRBD2 (6 bases). The germline CDR1 and CDR2 sequences are ENHRY and SYGVKD. Between the trimmed V and J ends, which lost 4 bases and 7 bases, there was a span of 8 bases. This CDR3 has 12 residues. The CDR3 DNA sequence: TGTGCCATCAGTGTGGAGGGTAATGAGCAGTTCTTC. Translation gives CAISVEGNEQFF.

This rearrangement joins TRBV28 to TRBJ1-1; 8 nucleotides agree with TRBD1. Per germline, CDR1 MDHEN and CDR2 SYDVKM. The CDR3 spans 14 residues. The trim removed 6 bases at V and 7 bases at J, leaving 10 bases unmatched. CDR3 in DNA: TGTGCCAGCAGCCCGGGACAGGACCCCTTTGAAGCTTTCTTT. Amino acid sequence: CASSPGQDPFEAFF.

V and J are TRBV27 and TRBJ2-3, with D possibly matching TRBD2 (5 bases). V lost 3 bases, J lost 6 bases, and 10 bases lay in between. Germline V gene sequence: CDR1 MNHEY, CDR2 SMNVEV (reference sequence). The CDR3 sequence is 13 residues long. In DNA, the CDR3 is TGTGCCAGCAGTTTCCTAAGAGGGGATACGCAGTATTTT. Amino acids: CASSFLRGDTQYF.

The chain carries TRBV19 and TRBJ1-3, with no clear D. Deletions cut 1 base from V and 0 bases from J, with 7 bases between. The CDR3 has 15 amino acids. Per germline, CDR1 LNHDA and CDR2 SQIVND (reference sequence). The CDR3 protein is CASSIGIYSGNTIYF. DNA for the CDR3: TGTGCCAGTAGTATAGGTATTTACTCTGGAAACACCATATATTTT.

Worth noting for this clone: A junction end diverges from the germline sequence, so it may reflect a read error. This chain links TRBV7-7 with TRBJ1-2; 7 positions match TRBD1. This CDR3 contains 16 residues. Per germline, CDR1 SSHAT and CDR2 FNYEAQ (reference sequence). CDR3 amino acids: CASSSITGERNYGYTF. The CDR3 DNA reads as TGTGCTAGCAGCTCCATAACAGGGGAAAGGAACTATGGCTACACCTTC.

The J gene is TRBJ2-7, the V gene TRBV5-1, with TRBD2 matching over 9 bases. The CDR3 is 15 residues long. Germline V lookup: CDR1 SGHRS, CDR2 YFSETQ. Trimming cost V 3 bases and J 7 bases; bases outside gene matches: 11. CDR3 nucleotides: TGCGCCAGCAGCTCCTCGTGCGGGGGGGCGGGTGAGCAGTACTTC. This gives the protein CASSSSCGGAGEQYF.

This sequence joins TRBV7-6 and TRBJ2-2; D is perhaps TRBD1 (5 bases). V dropped 5 bases and J dropped 8 bases, with 21 bases sitting between them. Germline V gene sequence: CDR1 SGHVS, CDR2 FNYEAQ. CDR3 length equals 16 residues. The CDR3 bases are TGTGCCAGCAGCCCGCAGGGAACGGGTAACATGGGGGAGCTGTTTTTT. The encoded protein is CASSPQGTGNMGELFF.

The chain is built from TRBV10-2 and TRBJ2-7, with D perhaps TRBD1 (6 bases). The germline gives CDR1 WSHSY, CDR2 SAAADI. CDR3 size: 13 residues. V gave up 6 bases and J gave up 6 bases, with 15 bases separating them. The CDR3 region has the DNA TGCGCCAGCAGCCTGGGGGCTCGGGGCGAGCAGTACTTC. Residues: CASSLGARGEQYF.

The chain has TRBV5-1 and TRBJ2-7, with TRBD2 matching over 10 bases. From germline, CDR1 is SGHRS and CDR2 YFSETQ. With V trimmed by 4 bases and J by 5 bases, 9 bases remained unmatched. The CDR3 has 15 residues. CDR3 region: CASSLLSGGADEQYF. The CDR3 DNA reads TGCGCCAGCAGCCTCTTGAGCGGGGGGGCCGACGAGCAGTACTTC. Together with reference TRBV5-1 and TRBJ2-7, the CDR3 gives the full variable domain: KAGVTQTPRYLIKTRGQQVTLSCSPISGHRSVSWYQQTPGQGLQFLFEYFSETQRNKGNFPGRFSGRQFSNSRSEMNVSTLELGDSALYLCASSLLSGGADEQYFGPGTRLTVT.

The rearrangement uses TRBV12-5 and TRBJ2-2, with D possibly matching TRBD1 (6 bases). The germline V gene encodes CDR1 LGHNT and CDR2 FRNRAP. V dropped 2 bases and J dropped 6 bases, with 16 bases sitting between them. The length of the CDR3 is 16 residues. The CDR3 sequence is CASGLSTGSLAGELFF. The CDR3 DNA follows: TGTGCTAGTGGTTTGTCGACAGGCAGCCTGGCCGGGGAGCTGTTTTTT.

V and J are TRBV7-2 and TRBJ2-1, with 8 bases lining up with TRBD1. V dropped 5 bases and J dropped 9; count of bases not matched to a gene: 6. The CDR3 contains 13 residues. The germline CDR1 and CDR2 sequences are SGHTA and FQGNSA. This CDR3 is CASSTGQGGEQFF. The CDR3 DNA is TGTGCCAGCAGCACTGGACAGGGCGGTGAGCAGTTCTTC.

The gene calls are TRBV7-2 and TRBJ2-4, with D maybe TRBD1 (5 bases). This CDR3 region has 14 residues. The germline V gene has CDR1 SGHTA and CDR2 FQGNSA. Trimming left V 5 bases short and J 8 bases short, with 16 bases between. In DNA, the CDR3 is TGTGCCAGCAGCCGGTTGGACACGGTAGACATTCAGTACTTC. The encoded protein is CASSRLDTVDIQYF.

The chain employs TRBV7-9 and TRBJ2-7; D is perhaps TRBD1 (5 bases). The CDR3 has 13 residues. Trimming took off 5 bases at V and 4 bases at J, with 12 bases between the two ends. Germline assignment: CDR1 SEHNR and CDR2 FQNEAQ (reference sequence). The CDR3 DNA reads TGTGCCAGCAGCCGACTTACAGGATACGAGCAGTACTTC. Its protein is CASSRLTGYEQYF.

This chain uses TRBV3-1 (or the pseudogene TRBV3-2) with TRBJ1-2; possible D gene TRBD1, 5 bases. Germline V lookup: CDR1 LGHDT, CDR2 YNNKEL (reference sequence). V dropped 4 bases and J dropped 7 bases, with 19 bases sitting between them. This CDR3 contains 15 residues. The CDR3 reads CASSPKGFTTSGYTF. For the CDR3, the DNA is TGTGCCAGCAGCCCAAAGGGGTTTACCACATCTGGCTACACCTTC.

The chain uses TRBV19 and TRBJ1-1; possible D gene TRBD1, 5 bases. This CDR3 region has 15 residues. The V and J ends lost 1 base and 4 bases respectively, with 13 bases between them. In germline, CDR1 is LNHDA, CDR2 SQIVND (reference sequence). The CDR3 DNA reads TGTGCCAGTAGTATAGGGGGCAGCTCGAGCACTGAAGCTTTCTTT. Protein: CASSIGGSSSTEAFF.

V usage is TRBV24-1 and J usage is TRBJ2-5, with 10 bases fitting TRBD1. Germline V lookup: CDR1 KGHDR, CDR2 SFDVKD. The CDR3 extends over 16 amino acids. J lost 2 bases, V lost 3 bases, and 5 bases had no gene match. The CDR3 coding sequence is TGTGCCACCAGTGATCCCGGGACAGGGGAACAAGAGACCCAGTACTTC. Protein: CATSDPGTGEQETQYF.

V usage is TRBV3-1 (or the pseudogene TRBV3-2) and J usage is TRBJ1-1; TRBD1 is a possible D gene (6 bases). The germline V gene has CDR1 LGHDT and CDR2 YNNKEL (reference sequence). Deletions cut 8 bases from V and 0 bases from J, with 10 bases between. CDR3 length equals 13 residues. The CDR3 loop is CASGTTMNTEAFF. The DNA of the CDR3 is TGTGCCAGCGGGACAACTATGAACACTGAAGCTTTCTTT.

This clone was seen just once. A junction boundary mismatches the germline segment, possibly from a read error. The chain uses TRBV7-7 and TRBJ2-5, with a weak D call TRBD2 (5 bases). The germline V gene has CDR1 SSHAT and CDR2 FNYEAQ (reference sequence). This CDR3 is 12 amino acids long. The DNA of the CDR3 is TGTGCTAGCAGCCCGCCCGGGGTGACCCAGTACTTC. Translating it yields CASSPPGVTQYF.

V and J are TRBV24-1 and TRBJ2-1; D is possibly TRBD2 (6 bases). Trimming removed 5 bases at V and 5 bases at J, with 18 bases between. This CDR3 contains 16 residues. Germline loops: CDR1 KGHDR, CDR2 SFDVKD. The CDR3 coding sequence is TGTGCCACCAGTGCGGTATCTGGAACGGGAGACAATGAGCAGTTCTTC. The encoded protein is CATSAVSGTGDNEQFF.

This chain links TRBV7-2 with TRBJ2-1; D may be TRBD1 (7 bases). V was clipped by 5 bases and J by 4 bases, with 15 bases between them. This CDR3 contains 15 residues. Per germline, CDR1 SGHTA and CDR2 FQGNSA. CDR3 in DNA: TGTGCCAGCAGCCCGGCGGGACAGCCATACAATGAGCAGTTCTTC. Translating gives CASSPAGQPYNEQFF.